These T cell receptor beta chains were read from a single sample in a study of CD8+CD57+ T cells in acquired aplastic anemia. TCRdb re-derived calls from the reads in MiXCR, one entry per CDR3 protein. Of approximately 470,000 distinct CDR3 sequences in the sample, around 30% were seen once. The material sequenced was sorted CD4+, CD8+, or CD8+CD57+ T cells (not recorded which) from PBMCs. These receptors all stem from a human donor with aplastic anemia. The CDR3 runs from the conserved cysteine through the conserved F or W. Fields, in order: CDR3 protein, J gene, V gene, D gene, CDR3 length. A D gene is named only where the DNA matches it firmly.

CDR3 protein: CASSPIAAGGGETQYF; J gene: TRBJ2-5; V gene: TRBV24-1; D gene: TRBD2; CDR3 length: 16
CDR3 protein: CASSLPEVSNEQYF; J gene: TRBJ2-7; V gene: TRBV7-2; D gene: -; CDR3 length: 14
CDR3 protein: CASRRDRGISYGYTF; J gene: TRBJ1-2; V gene: TRBV2; D gene: TRBD1; CDR3 length: 15
CDR3 protein: CSARGDARGGYTF; J gene: TRBJ1-2; V gene: TRBV20-1; D gene: -; CDR3 length: 13
CDR3 protein: CASSLAGSPSYEQYF; J gene: TRBJ2-7; V gene: TRBV7-2; D gene: -; CDR3 length: 15
CDR3 protein: CSVGQNTEAFF; J gene: TRBJ1-1; V gene: TRBV29-1; D gene: -; CDR3 length: 11
CDR3 protein: CASSRVLGLGGYEQYF; J gene: TRBJ2-7; V gene: TRBV6-1; D gene: -; CDR3 length: 16
CDR3 protein: CASSLRLIQGVSRGYTF; J gene: TRBJ1-2; V gene: TRBV12-3/TRBV12-4; D gene: -; CDR3 length: 17
CDR3 protein: CASSLGDSSGNTIYF; J gene: TRBJ1-3; V gene: TRBV5-1; D gene: -; CDR3 length: 15
CDR3 protein: CAISSGTGVYEQYF; J gene: TRBJ2-7; V gene: TRBV10-3; D gene: TRBD1; CDR3 length: 14
CDR3 protein: CASSQEWRVVYKQYF; J gene: TRBJ2-7; V gene: TRBV4-3; D gene: -; CDR3 length: 15
CDR3 protein: CAIGDSNEQYF; J gene: TRBJ2-7; V gene: TRBV10-3; D gene: TRBD1; CDR3 length: 11
CDR3 protein: CASSRLAGTYEQYF; J gene: TRBJ2-7; V gene: TRBV7-2; D gene: TRBD2; CDR3 length: 14